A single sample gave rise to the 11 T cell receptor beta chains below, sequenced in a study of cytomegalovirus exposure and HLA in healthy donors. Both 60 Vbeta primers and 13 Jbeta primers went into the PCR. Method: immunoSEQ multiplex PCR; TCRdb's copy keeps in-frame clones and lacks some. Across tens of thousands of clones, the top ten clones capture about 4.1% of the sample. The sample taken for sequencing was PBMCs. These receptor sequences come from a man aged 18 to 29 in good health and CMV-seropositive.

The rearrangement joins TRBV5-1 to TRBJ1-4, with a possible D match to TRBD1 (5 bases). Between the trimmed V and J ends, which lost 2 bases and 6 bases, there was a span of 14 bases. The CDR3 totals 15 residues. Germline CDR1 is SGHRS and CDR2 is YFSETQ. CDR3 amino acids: CASSFSQGGDEKLFF. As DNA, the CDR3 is TGCGCCAGCAGCTTTTCTCAGGGTGGGGATGAAAAACTGTTTTTT.

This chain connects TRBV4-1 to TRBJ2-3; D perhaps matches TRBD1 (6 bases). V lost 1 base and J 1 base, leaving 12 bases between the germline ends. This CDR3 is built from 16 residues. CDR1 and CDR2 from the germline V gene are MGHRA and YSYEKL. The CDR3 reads CASSQVGQSRTDTQYF. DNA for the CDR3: TGCGCCAGCAGCCAAGTCGGACAGTCTCGCACAGATACGCAGTATTTT.

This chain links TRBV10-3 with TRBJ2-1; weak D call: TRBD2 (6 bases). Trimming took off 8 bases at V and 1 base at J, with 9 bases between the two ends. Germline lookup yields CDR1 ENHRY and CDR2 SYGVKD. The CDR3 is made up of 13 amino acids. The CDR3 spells CAIQTSSYNEQFF. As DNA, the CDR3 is TGTGCCATCCAGACTAGTTCCTACAATGAGCAGTTCTTC.

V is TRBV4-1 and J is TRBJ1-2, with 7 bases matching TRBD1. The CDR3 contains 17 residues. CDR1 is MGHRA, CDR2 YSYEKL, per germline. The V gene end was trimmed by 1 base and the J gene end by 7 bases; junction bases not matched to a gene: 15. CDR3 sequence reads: CASSQATRIRDSPGYTF. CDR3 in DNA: TGCGCCAGCAGCCAAGCAACTCGCATCCGGGACAGCCCTGGCTACACCTTC.

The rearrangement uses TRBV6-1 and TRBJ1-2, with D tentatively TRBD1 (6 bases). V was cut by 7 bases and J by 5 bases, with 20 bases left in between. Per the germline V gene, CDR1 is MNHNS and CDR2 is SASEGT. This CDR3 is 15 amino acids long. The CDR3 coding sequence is TGTGCCAGCACTAGGGGGGGGCGAGGGGCATATGGCTACACCTTC. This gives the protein CASTRGGRGAYGYTF.

CDR3: CASSGREGATDTQYF. The CDR3 DNA is TGTGCCAGCAGTGGGCGCGAGGGGGCCACAGATACGCAGTATTTT. The gene calls are TRBV28 and TRBJ2-3, with 7 bases identical to TRBD1. V lost 5 bases and J lost 2; bases outside the gene matches: 7. The CDR3 length is 15 residues. CDR1 is MDHEN and CDR2 is SYDVKM in the germline V gene.

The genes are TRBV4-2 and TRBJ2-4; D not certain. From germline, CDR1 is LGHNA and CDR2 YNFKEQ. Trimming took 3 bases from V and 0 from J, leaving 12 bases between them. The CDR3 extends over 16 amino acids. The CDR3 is CASSHRKTLAKNIQYF. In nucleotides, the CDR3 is TGTGCCAGCAGCCATCGCAAGACACTAGCCAAAAACATTCAGTACTTC.

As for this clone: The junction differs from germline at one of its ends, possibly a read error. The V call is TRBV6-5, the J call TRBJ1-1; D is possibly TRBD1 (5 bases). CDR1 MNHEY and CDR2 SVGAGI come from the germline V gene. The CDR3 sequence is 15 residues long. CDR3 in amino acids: CVSSQTVPSNTEAFF. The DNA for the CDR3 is TGTGTCAGCAGCCAGACAGTACCTTCTAACACTGAAGCTTTCTTT.

CDR3 loop: CASSQDGGPYEQYF. The CDR3, as DNA: TGCGCCAGCAGTCAGGACGGAGGTCCCTACGAGCAGTACTTC. V is TRBV5-1 and J is TRBJ2-7, with D perhaps TRBD2 (5 bases). CDR1 SGHRS and CDR2 YFSETQ come from the germline V gene. V dropped 5 bases and J dropped 2 bases, with 14 bases sitting between them. The CDR3 sequence is 14 residues long.

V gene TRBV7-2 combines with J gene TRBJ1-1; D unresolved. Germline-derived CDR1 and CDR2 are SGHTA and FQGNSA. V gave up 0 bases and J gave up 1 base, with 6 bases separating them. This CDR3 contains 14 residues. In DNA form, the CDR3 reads TGTGCCAGCAGCTTAGCGTGGCCGAACACTGAAGCTTTCTTT. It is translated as CASSLAWPNTEAFF.

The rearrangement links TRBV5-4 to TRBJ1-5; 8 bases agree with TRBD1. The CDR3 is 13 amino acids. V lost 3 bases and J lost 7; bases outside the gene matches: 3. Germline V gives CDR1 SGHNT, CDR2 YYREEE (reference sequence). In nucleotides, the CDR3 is TGTGCCAGCAGCTCGGACAGGGACCAGCCCCAGCATTTT. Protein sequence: CASSSDRDQPQHF.